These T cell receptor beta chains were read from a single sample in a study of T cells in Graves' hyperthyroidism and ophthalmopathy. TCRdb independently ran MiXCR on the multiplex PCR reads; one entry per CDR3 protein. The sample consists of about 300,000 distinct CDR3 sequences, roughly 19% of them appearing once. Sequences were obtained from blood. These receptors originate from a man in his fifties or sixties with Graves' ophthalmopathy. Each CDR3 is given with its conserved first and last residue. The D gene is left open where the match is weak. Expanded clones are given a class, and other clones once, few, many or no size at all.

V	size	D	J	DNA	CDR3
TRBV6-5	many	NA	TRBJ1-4	TGTGCCAGCAGTTACCGGGGTTCGGATGAAAAACTGTTTTTT	CASSYRGSDEKLFF
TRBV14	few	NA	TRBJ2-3	TGTGCCAGCAGCCTCCCGTTGGGAGTAGGCGCAGATACGCAGTATTTT	CASSLPLGVGADTQYF
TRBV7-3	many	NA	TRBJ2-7	TGTGCCAGCAGCGTCAAGGGGGGGCGAGTCGACGAGCAGTACTTC	CASSVKGGRVDEQYF
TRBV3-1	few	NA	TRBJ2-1	TGTGCCAGCAGCCAAGATTTTTTACGGGTTTTTGAGCAGTTCTTC	CASSQDFLRVFEQFF
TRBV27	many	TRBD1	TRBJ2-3	TGTGCCAGCACCTCACGGGACAGGGGGATCGGGACAGATACGCAGTATTTT	CASTSRDRGIGTDTQYF
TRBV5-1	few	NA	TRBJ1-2	TGCGCCAGCAGCTTGGACGGGACGGGAGGCTACACCTTC	CASSLDGTGGYTF
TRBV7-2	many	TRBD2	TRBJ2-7	TGTGCCAGCAGCCAGAACGCGGGAGGGGGGGGGGAGCAGTACTTC	CASSQNAGGGGEQYF
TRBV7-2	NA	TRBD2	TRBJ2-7	TGTGCCAGCAGCTTAAGGGCGGGGGAGGCAGAGCAGTACTTC	CASSLRAGEAEQYF
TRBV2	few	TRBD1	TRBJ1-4	TGTGCCAGCATGGACAGGGAGGCTAATGAAAAACTGTTTTTT	CASMDREANEKLFF
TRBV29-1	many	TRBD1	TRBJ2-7	TGCAGCGTTGAGGGGACAGGGGATATTGAGCAGTACTTC	CSVEGTGDIEQYF
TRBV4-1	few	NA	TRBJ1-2	TGCGCCAGCAGCCAAAACGGGGGTTATGGCTACACCTTC	CASSQNGGYGYTF
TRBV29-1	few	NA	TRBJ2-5	TGCAGCGTTGGTGGGACTTCGGAGACCCAGTACTTC	CSVGGTSETQYF
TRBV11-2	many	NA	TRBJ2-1	TGTGCCAGCAGCCCCATGAGGAGTGAGCAGTTCTTC	CASSPMRSEQFF
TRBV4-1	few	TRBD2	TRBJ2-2	TGCGCCAGCAGCCAAGAGCGCGGGACTAGCGGGAGGGGGTACACCGGGGAGCTGTTTTTT	CASSQERGTSGRGYTGELFF
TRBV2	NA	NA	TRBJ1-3	TGTGCCAGCAGTAGACAGATCTCTGGAAACACCATATATTTT	CASSRQISGNTIYF
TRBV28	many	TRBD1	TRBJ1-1	TGTGCCAGCAGTTGGACAGGGGACAACACTGAAGCTTTCTTT	CASSWTGDNTEAFF
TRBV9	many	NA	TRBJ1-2	TGTGCCAGCAGCGTAGTTTCATATGGCTACACCTTC	CASSVVSYGYTF
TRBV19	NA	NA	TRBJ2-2	TGTGCCAGTAAGGTGGACGCGAACACCGGGGAGCTGTTTTTT	CASKVDANTGELFF
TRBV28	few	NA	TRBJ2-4	TGTGCCAGCAGTGCCCTTGAAGGGTTAAACATTCAGTACTTC	CASSALEGLNIQYF
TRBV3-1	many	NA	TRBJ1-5	TGTGCCAGCAGCCAAGTCAGCGGGGGCAATCAGCCCCAGCATTTT	CASSQVSGGNQPQHF
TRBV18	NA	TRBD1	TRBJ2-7	TGTGCCAGCTCACCAGGGGGGACAGGGGCCTACGAGCAGTACTTC	CASSPGGTGAYEQYF
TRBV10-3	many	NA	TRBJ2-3	TGTGCCATCAGTGAGCGGGGGGCCACAGATACGCAGTATTTT	CAISERGATDTQYF
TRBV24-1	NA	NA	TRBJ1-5	TGTGCCACCAGTAGGAGTGACGAGGAGCCCCAGCATTTT	CATSRSDEEPQHF
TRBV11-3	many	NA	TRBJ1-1	TGTGCCAGCAGCTCCGGGACGAACACTGAAGCTTTCTTT	CASSSGTNTEAFF
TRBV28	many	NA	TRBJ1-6	TGTGCCAGCAGTTTGGTTGGACAGAAATATAATTCACCCCTCCACTTT	CASSLVGQKYNSPLHF
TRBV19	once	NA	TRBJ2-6	TGTGCCAGTAGTATATGGAGGAGCTCTGGGGCCAACGTCCTGACTTTC	CASSIWRSSGANVLTF
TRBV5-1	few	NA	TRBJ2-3	TGCGCCAGCAGCCCATCAACCCGTCAAGATACGCAGTATTTT	CASSPSTRQDTQYF
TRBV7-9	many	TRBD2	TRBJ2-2	TGTGCCAGCAGCTTAGGGACTAGCAGCTACACCGGGGAGCTGTTTTTT	CASSLGTSSYTGELFF
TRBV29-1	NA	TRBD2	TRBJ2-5	TGCAGCGTTGAAGGTACGGGAGGGCCCTCGAAGACCCAGTACTTC	CSVEGTGGPSKTQYF
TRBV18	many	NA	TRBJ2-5	TGTGCCAGCTCATGGGGACCCCGGCGGGGAGAGACCCAGTACTTC	CASSWGPRRGETQYF
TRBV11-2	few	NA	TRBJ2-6	TGTGCCAGCAGCCAAAGGTCTGGGGCCAACGTCCTGACTTTC	CASSQRSGANVLTF